This T cell receptor beta chain was captured by sequencing in a study of human T cells and chemical hapten exposure. Findings and limits, study-wide: Expanded TCRs grouped into significantly more large CDR3 similarity clusters than controls produced.

The length of the CDR3 is 12 residues. Trimming pared 3 bases from V and 2 bases from J, leaving 8 bases between. The V gene's germline CDR1 is DFQATT and CDR2 SNEGSKA (reference sequence). For this clonotype: The antigen remains unidentified.

Sample time point: patch test 2, 6 weeks after DPC sensitization. Indicated treatment: therapeutic diphenylcyclopropenone sensitization with weekly scalp DPC. Participating donors were patients with alopecia, aged 18 to 70 years, considered appropriate candidates for DPC. Original data processing: Between 23,224 and 690,600 TCRs appeared in each sample, and the median stood at about 93,000. TCRdb ran MiXCR on the RACE reads and lists one entry per CDR3 protein. It is TCRdb's table, rather than the study itself, that gives the V and J calls and clone size. The sample includes nearly 55,000 distinct CDR3 sequences, just under 10% of them seen just once.

The sample was whole blood, taken in connection with sensitization to the hapten diphenylcyclopropenone (DPC). This receptor was identified in a woman aged 50 to 60 with alopecia areata. Some clones in this sample may be carry-over from other donors' samples. The chain joins TRBV20-1 to TRBJ2-7, with D uncertain. The CDR3 DNA is TGCAGTGCTAGGGGCCCGACCTACGAGCAGTACTTC. Amino acid sequence: CSARGPTYEQYF.